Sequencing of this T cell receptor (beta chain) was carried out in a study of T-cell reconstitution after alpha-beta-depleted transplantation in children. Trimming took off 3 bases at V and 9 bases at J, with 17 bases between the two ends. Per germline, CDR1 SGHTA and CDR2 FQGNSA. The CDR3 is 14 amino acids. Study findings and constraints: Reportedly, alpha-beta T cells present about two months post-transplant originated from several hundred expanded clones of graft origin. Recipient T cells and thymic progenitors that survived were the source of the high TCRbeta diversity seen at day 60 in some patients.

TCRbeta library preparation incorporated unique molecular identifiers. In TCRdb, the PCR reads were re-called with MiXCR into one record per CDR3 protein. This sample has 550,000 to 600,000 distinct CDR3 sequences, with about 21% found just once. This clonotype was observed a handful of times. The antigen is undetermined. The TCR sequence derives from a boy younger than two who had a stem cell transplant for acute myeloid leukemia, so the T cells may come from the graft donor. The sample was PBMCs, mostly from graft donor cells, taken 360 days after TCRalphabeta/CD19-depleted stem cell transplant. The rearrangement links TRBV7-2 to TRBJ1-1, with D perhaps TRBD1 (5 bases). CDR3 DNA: TGTGCCAGCAGCTTGAACCGGGGCGCATACAAAGCTTTCTTT. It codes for CASSLNRGAYKAFF.